The 31 T cell receptor beta chains given below trace back to one sample, sequenced in a study of early T cells in non-severe SARS-CoV-2 infection. TCRdb redid the calling of the 5' RACE reads with MiXCR, one entry per CDR3 protein. The profile shows about 70,000 distinct CDR3 sequences, approximately 4.6% of them singletons. The sequences come from whole blood, collected at baseline. The receptor source for this set is an adult who was a healthcare worker with PCR-confirmed SARS-CoV-2 infection or an uninfected control (not recorded which). The donor label of this sample is uncertain.

This clonotype was observed many times. The chain recombines TRBV5-6 with TRBJ2-1; D call uncertain. V was pared by 3 bases and J by 4 bases, with 23 bases between. This CDR3 has 18 amino acids. Germline V gives CDR1 SGHDT, CDR2 YYEEEE. The CDR3 sequence is CASSSQLSRRTTYNEQFF. The CDR3, as DNA: TGTGCCAGCAGCTCACAATTAAGCAGGAGAACTACTTACAATGAGCAGTTCTTC.

Ten or more counts support this clonotype. The chain recombines TRBV10-3 with TRBJ1-2; D remains unclear. V lost 8 bases to trimming and J lost 2 bases, with 12 bases between them. This CDR3 contains 13 residues. Looked up from germline, CDR1 is ENHRY and CDR2 is SYGVKD. The CDR3 DNA reads as TGTGCCATCGGAGGGAACACGAACTATGGCTACACCTTC. Residues: CAIGGNTNYGYTF.

This clonotype was observed many times. The chain joins TRBV28 to TRBJ2-2, with D possibly matching TRBD1 (6 bases). CDR1 MDHEN and CDR2 SYDVKM come from the germline V gene. The CDR3 has 14 amino acids. Between the trimmed V and J ends, which lost 7 bases and 1 base, there was a span of 10 bases. The CDR3 region is CASTLTGNTGELFF. CDR3 coding DNA: TGTGCCAGCACCCTGACAGGGAACACCGGGGAGCTGTTTTTT.

This clonotype was picked up a small number of times. V is TRBV28 and J is TRBJ1-2, with D perhaps TRBD1 (5 bases). Germline CDR1 is MDHEN and CDR2 is SYDVKM. This CDR3 spans 13 amino acids. V was trimmed by 6 bases and J by 7 bases, leaving 15 bases between them. CDR3 amino acids: CASSYLGPPGYTF. CDR3 nucleotide sequence: TGTGCCAGCAGCTACCTGGGACCTCCTGGCTACACCTTC.

This clonotype was found many times. The chain recombines TRBV7-6 with TRBJ2-2, with TRBD2 matching 9 bases. Germline CDR1 and CDR2: SGHVS and FNYEAQ. This CDR3 is 17 amino acids long. V gave up 4 bases and J gave up 4 bases; unmatched junction bases: 10. CDR3 nucleotides: TGTGCCAGCAGCTCCAGACTAGCGGCCGGAGTCACCGGGGAGCTGTTTTTT. This sequence encodes CASSSRLAAGVTGELFF.

This clonotype came up a few times. The chain carries TRBV9 and TRBJ1-1; D ambiguous. V lost 2 bases, J lost 1 base, and 9 bases lay in between. The CDR3 is 14 residues long. Germline V gives CDR1 SGDLS, CDR2 YYNGEE. CDR3: CASSVKATNTEAFF. The CDR3 nucleotides are TGTGCCAGCAGCGTCAAGGCAACGAACACTGAAGCTTTCTTT.

This clonotype came up many times. The chain employs TRBV27 and TRBJ2-6; D perhaps matches TRBD2 (6 bases). The CDR3 length is 17 residues. V lost 4 bases to trimming and J lost 0 bases, with 13 bases between them. Germline assignment: CDR1 MNHEY and CDR2 SMNVEV (reference sequence). This CDR3 reads CASSYWVGGSGANVLTF. DNA for the CDR3: TGTGCCAGCAGTTACTGGGTGGGGGGCTCTGGGGCCAACGTCCTGACTTTC.

This clonotype was seen many times. CDR3 sequence (DNA): TGTGCCAGCTCACCCCGGGATAAGACAGGGGGAGGTGGCACTGAAGCTTTCTTT. Protein product: CASSPRDKTGGGGTEAFF. This rearrangement joins TRBV18 to TRBJ1-1, with 9 nucleotides matching TRBD1. The CDR3 extends over 18 amino acids. The germline V gene has CDR1 KGHSH and CDR2 LQKENI. Trimming took 3 bases from V and 4 from J; bases not matched to a gene: 15.

This clonotype came up a few times. V is TRBV12-3 or TRBV12-4 and J is TRBJ2-1, with 7 bases lining up with TRBD2. Unmatched junction bases numbered 6, after V lost 5 bases and J lost 2 bases. This CDR3 is built from 15 residues. CDR3 amino acids: CASSPGGTTYNEQFF. CDR3 nucleotide sequence: TGTGCCAGCAGTCCCGGGGGGACGACCTACAATGAGCAGTTCTTC.

This chain uses TRBV10-3 with TRBJ2-5; either TRBD1 or TRBD2 may fit D (6 bases each). This CDR3 has 14 amino acids. V lost 6 bases and J lost 3, with 14 bases in between. CDR1 is ENHRY, CDR2 SYGVKD, per germline. The CDR3 nucleotides read TGTGCCATCAGACAGGGTAGGGGGGAAGAGACCCAGTACTTC. Its translation: CAIRQGRGEETQYF.

In this sample, this clonotype turned up many times. The chain carries TRBV18 and TRBJ2-7, with TRBD2 identical over 10 bases. From germline, CDR1 is KGHSH and CDR2 LQKENI. Losses at the gene ends were 4 bases for V and 5 bases for J; bases not matched to a gene: 8. This CDR3 spans 15 amino acids. The DNA for the CDR3 is TGTGCCAGCTCACGGGCTAGCGGGGGAAAAGACGAGCAGTACTTC. This encodes CASSRASGGKDEQYF.

In this sample, this clonotype turned up a few times. The V gene is TRBV10-3, the J gene TRBJ2-1; the match to TRBD1 covers 7 bases. The CDR3 totals 15 residues. Germline values: CDR1 ENHRY, CDR2 SYGVKD. V lost 7 bases, J lost 4 bases, and 10 bases stayed unmatched. The CDR3 loop is CAINRDRDAYNEQFF. The CDR3 nucleotides are TGTGCCATCAATCGGGACAGAGACGCTTACAATGAGCAGTTCTTC.

This clonotype came up many times. This rearrangement joins TRBV10-3 to TRBJ1-1, with 8 bases matching TRBD1. Unmatched junction bases numbered 3, after V lost 6 bases and J lost 0 bases. The CDR3 totals 14 residues. Germline V gives CDR1 ENHRY, CDR2 SYGVKD. The CDR3 nucleotides are TGTGCCATCAGGCAGGGGGCGGTGAACACTGAAGCTTTCTTT. Protein sequence: CAIRQGAVNTEAFF.

Many counts were recorded for this clonotype. The chain employs TRBV6-6 and TRBJ1-6; TRBD1 matches 9 bases. The germline V gene encodes CDR1 MNHNY and CDR2 SVGAGI (reference sequence). The CDR3 loop spans 13 amino acids. V shed 10 bases and J 5 bases; nucleotides not matched to a gene: 3. The CDR3 spells CATGTGNNSPLHF. Here the CDR3 DNA reads TGTGCCACCGGGACAGGGAATAATTCACCCCTCCACTTT.

The chain employs TRBV5-1 and TRBJ2-5; D gene uncertain. The V end lost 6 bases, the J end lost 4 bases, and 13 bases lay between the germline ends. The CDR3 runs 13 residues. Germline CDR1 SGHRS, CDR2 YFSETQ. Here the CDR3 DNA reads TGCGCCAGCACTGGTAACCCCTCAGAGACCCAGTACTTC. As protein: CASTGNPSETQYF.

The chain uses TRBV2 and TRBJ1-4; D gene uncertain. Germline V CDR1 and CDR2: SNHLY, FYNNEI. The CDR3 is made up of 14 amino acids. V was trimmed by 6 bases and J by 8 bases, leaving 16 bases between them. The CDR3 reads CASSPRVQSEKLFF. The CDR3 DNA follows: TGTGCCAGCAGCCCCCGCGTGCAGTCAGAAAAACTGTTTTTT.

DNA for the CDR3: TGTGCCAGCAGTCGGGACTTCACAGATACGCAGTATTTT. Its translation: CASSRDFTDTQYF. This sequence joins TRBV6-2 or TRBV6-3 and TRBJ2-3; possibly TRBD2 for D (6 bases). The CDR3 is 13 amino acids. From germline, CDR1 is MNHEY and CDR2 SVGEGT. Trimming stripped 5 bases from V and 2 bases from J, with 8 bases between.

This clonotype was counted at least ten times. This chain uses TRBV6-2 or TRBV6-3 with TRBJ1-1; 8 bases are a match to TRBD1. The CDR3 is made up of 11 amino acids. The germline gives CDR1 MNHEY, CDR2 SVGEGT. The V segment lost 6 bases and the J segment 9 bases; nucleotides outside the gene matches: 3. The CDR3 coding sequence is TGTGCCAGCAGCCGGGACAGGCAAGCTTTCTTT. Protein: CASSRDRQAFF.

This clonotype was detected only a few times. V gene TRBV14 combines with J gene TRBJ1-3; D is unresolved. The CDR3 contains 18 residues. The V gene's germline CDR1 is SGHDN and CDR2 FVKESK. V dropped 3 bases and J dropped 0 bases, with 18 bases sitting between them. CDR3 residues: CASSHGPAPHLSGNTIYF. Here the CDR3 DNA reads TGTGCCAGCAGCCACGGCCCTGCCCCACACCTCTCTGGAAACACCATATATTTT.

The CDR3 loop reads CASSLSGSSSLRGEKLFF. The DNA of the CDR3 is TGTGCCAGCAGTTTATCTGGCAGCAGTTCACTCCGGGGTGAAAAACTGTTTTTT. The J gene is TRBJ1-4, the V gene TRBV27; no definite D call. The CDR3 sequence is 18 residues long. CDR1 and CDR2 from the germline V gene are MNHEY and SMNVEV (reference sequence). Trimming pared 0 bases from V and 7 bases from J, leaving 21 bases between.

This chain connects TRBV5-6 to TRBJ2-6; no clear D. The CDR3 loop spans 15 amino acids. With 1 base removed from V and 0 bases from J, the gap between germline ends came to 5 bases. CDR1 SGHDT and CDR2 YYEEEE come from the germline V gene. The CDR3 DNA is TGTGCCAGCAGCTTGTGGTTCTCTGGGGCCAACGTCCTGACTTTC. This gives the protein CASSLWFSGANVLTF.

This clonotype was counted ten times or more. V is TRBV4-2 and J is TRBJ1-1; no reliable D call. V lost 2 bases to trimming and J lost 1 base, with 8 bases between them. This CDR3 region has 14 residues. Per the germline V gene, CDR1 is LGHNA and CDR2 is YNFKEQ. The CDR3 nucleotides are TGTGCCAGCAGCCAAAATTCAGGGAACACTGAAGCTTTCTTT. Translating it yields CASSQNSGNTEAFF.

This clonotype was detected a few times. The chain links TRBV5-4 to TRBJ2-3; 10 bases line up with TRBD2. V lost 5 bases and J lost 5; bases outside the gene matches: 14. Looked up from germline, CDR1 is SGHNT and CDR2 is YYREEE (reference sequence). The CDR3 has 17 amino acids. CDR3 nucleotide sequence: TGTGCCAGCAGTTCCGGGAGGGAGCGGGGGGGCCAAGATACGCAGTATTTT. It encodes CASSSGRERGGQDTQYF.

The V and J genes are TRBV9 and TRBJ2-7, with D hard to call. Per the germline V gene, CDR1 is SGDLS and CDR2 is YYNGEE. The germline V and J ends were trimmed by 0 bases and 6 bases, with 10 bases remaining between them. This CDR3 region has 13 residues. The CDR3 protein is CASSVVGSREQYF. The CDR3 nucleotides read TGTGCCAGCAGCGTAGTGGGGTCGCGCGAGCAGTACTTC.

This clonotype was detected many times. CDR3: CASRTGTLPGYTF. CDR3 sequence (DNA): TGTGCCAGCAGGACCGGGACCCTTCCTGGCTACACCTTC. This chain uses TRBV6-1 with TRBJ1-2; D is perhaps TRBD1 (5 bases). The V gene lost 6 bases and the J gene lost 7 bases, with 15 bases spanning the gap. The CDR3 contains 13 residues. Looked up from germline, CDR1 is MNHNS and CDR2 is SASEGT.

This clonotype was seen more than once but under ten times. The gene calls are TRBV27 and TRBJ2-7, with 9 bases that match TRBD1. V gave up 5 bases and J gave up 5 bases; unmatched junction bases: 10. This CDR3 has 15 residues. Germline V gene data show CDR1 as MNHEY and CDR2 as SMNVEV (reference sequence). CDR3 sequence (DNA): TGTGCCAGCAGTCCAATCGGGACAGGGACGGACGAGCAGTACTTC. Its protein product is CASSPIGTGTDEQYF.

In its sample, this clonotype was seen many times. The V gene is TRBV4-3, the J gene TRBJ2-7; the D gene is possibly TRBD2 (5 bases). Per the germline V gene, CDR1 is LGHNA and CDR2 is YSLEER. The CDR3 consists of 14 residues. The germline V and J ends were trimmed by 4 bases and 2 bases, with 12 bases remaining between them. CDR3 in DNA: TGCGCCAGCAGCCCCGCACTAGTTCCCTACGAGCAGTACTTC. This translates into CASSPALVPYEQYF.

Concerning this clonotype: Germline is not matched at one junction end, which may reflect a read error. Written as DNA, the CDR3 is TGTACCAGCAGTGAAACGGGAACCTACAATGAGCAGTTCTTC. Residues: CTSSETGTYNEQFF. The rearrangement joins TRBV2 to TRBJ2-1, with a possible D match to TRBD2 (5 bases). The length of the CDR3 is 14 residues. The germline V gene has CDR1 SNHLY and CDR2 FYNNEI.

This clonotype was counted at least ten times. V gene TRBV6-6 combines with J gene TRBJ1-1, with D uncertain. With 0 bases removed from V and 7 bases from J, the gap between germline ends came to 9 bases. CDR3 size: 13 residues. CDR1 and CDR2 from the germline V gene are MNHNY and SVGAGI (reference sequence). The CDR3 region is CASSYSLAGEAFF. The CDR3 nucleotides are TGTGCCAGCAGTTACTCCCTAGCAGGTGAAGCTTTCTTT.

V and J are TRBV7-6 and TRBJ2-7, with TRBD1 matching over 7 bases. The CDR3 extends over 12 amino acids. The V segment lost 5 bases and the J segment 9 bases; nucleotides outside the gene matches: 7. Germline CDR1 SGHVS, CDR2 FNYEAQ. The CDR3 DNA reads as TGTGCCAGCAGCCCCGGACAGGTAGCGCAGTACTTC. Translating it yields CASSPGQVAQYF.

This clonotype was counted many times. V is TRBV25-1 and J is TRBJ1-2; TRBD1 aligns across 7 bases. The CDR3 is 14 residues long. Looked up from germline, CDR1 is MGHDK and CDR2 is SYGVNS. The trim removed 1 base at V and 6 bases at J, leaving 5 bases unmatched. The chain's CDR3 is CASSESAGGDGYTF. The CDR3 region has the DNA TGTGCCAGCAGTGAATCGGCAGGGGGGGATGGCTACACCTTC.